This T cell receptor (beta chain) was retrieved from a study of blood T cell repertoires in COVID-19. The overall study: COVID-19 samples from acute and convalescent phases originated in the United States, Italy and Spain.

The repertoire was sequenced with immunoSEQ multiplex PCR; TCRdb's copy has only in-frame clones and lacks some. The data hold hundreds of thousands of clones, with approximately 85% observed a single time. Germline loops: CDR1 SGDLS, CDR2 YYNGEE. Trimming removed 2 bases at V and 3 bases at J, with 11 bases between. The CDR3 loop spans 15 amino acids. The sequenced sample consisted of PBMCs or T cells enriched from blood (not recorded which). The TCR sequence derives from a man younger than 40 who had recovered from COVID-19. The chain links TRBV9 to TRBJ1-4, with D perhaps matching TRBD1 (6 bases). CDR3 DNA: TGTGCCAGCAGCGTTTTTACAGGGTCTAATGAAAAACTGTTTTTT. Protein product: CASSVFTGSNEKLFF.